The next 19 T cell receptor beta chains were all read from a single sample in a study of naive and memory T cell subsets. Ligated cDNA underwent four rounds of PCR with nested alpha and beta constant region primers and SP2. One entry per CDR3 protein, called by TCRdb with MiXCR from the UMI-ligation and nested PCR reads. The sample includes 40,000 or so distinct CDR3 sequences, 11% of them seen just once. Described treatment: skin biopsy from PPD injection site in Mantoux-positive individual. An oligonucleotide containing a UMI was ligated to the 3' end of TCR cDNA. The sample here was skin, taken from a tuberculin skin test site. These receptor sequences come from an adult in good health.

J is TRBJ2-3 and V is TRBV20-1, with 9 bases identical to TRBD2. This CDR3 is built from 13 residues. The germline gives CDR1 DFQATT, CDR2 SNEGSKA (reference sequence). With 7 bases clipped from V and 4 bases from J, the junction kept 6 bases outside the gene matches. CDR3 DNA: TGCAGTGTCGGTGGCGGGGGGGCAGATACGCAGTATTTT. Translated: CSVGGGGADTQYF.

This clonotype was counted a few times. The genes are TRBV6-4 and TRBJ1-1; TRBD1 matches 9 bases. In germline, CDR1 is MRHNA, CDR2 SNTAGT. V was pared by 10 bases and J by 2 bases, with 5 bases of the junction left unmatched. The CDR3 is made up of 13 amino acids. Here the CDR3 DNA reads TGTGCCAACACGACAGGGGGAAACACTGAAGCTTTCTTT. Its translation is CANTTGGNTEAFF.

The chain links TRBV7-6 to TRBJ2-7; D remains unclear. The CDR3 loop spans 13 amino acids. Germline V gene sequence: CDR1 SGHVS, CDR2 FNYEAQ. V lost 3 bases and J 6 bases, leaving 12 bases between the germline ends. CDR3 nucleotides: TGTGCCAGCAGCTTTACCGTAATCGGCGAGCAGTACTTC. It yields the protein CASSFTVIGEQYF.

This clonotype was counted a few times. The genes are TRBV7-3 and TRBJ2-5; 9 bases align to TRBD1. The ends lost 2 bases at V and 5 bases at J; junction bases unmatched: 9. The CDR3 contains 16 residues. The germline V gene has CDR1 SGHTA and CDR2 FQGTGA. CDR3 loop: CASSLGQGRVGETQYF. DNA of the CDR3: TGTGCCAGCAGCTTAGGACAGGGGAGGGTTGGGGAGACCCAGTACTTC. Complete variable domain (other parts from reference TRBV7-3 and TRBJ2-5): GAGVSQTPSNKVTEKGKYVELRCDPISGHTALYWYRQSLGQGPEFLIYFQGTGAADDSGLPNDRFFAVRPEGSVSTLKIQRTERGDSAVYLCASSLGQGRVGETQYFGPGTRLLVL.

This clonotype was seen a few times. A read error may explain this, as a much larger clone is one base away. V and J are TRBV29-1 and TRBJ2-3; 7 nucleotides line up with TRBD1. V shed 6 bases, J shed 6 bases, and the junction held 15 bases outside the gene matches. The germline V gene encodes CDR1 SQVTM and CDR2 ANQGSEA. The length of the CDR3 is 15 residues. CDR3 sequence reads: CSVLVGTDSRDTQYF. The DNA of the CDR3 is TGCAGCGTCCTAGTCGGGACAGATAGTCGCGATACGCAGTATTTT.

In its sample, this clonotype was seen a few times. V usage is TRBV6-2 or TRBV6-3 and J usage is TRBJ2-1; no reliable D call. Germline V gene data show CDR1 as MNHEY and CDR2 as SVGEGT. Between the trimmed V and J ends, which lost 8 bases and 7 bases, there was a span of 12 bases. The CDR3 contains 12 residues. CDR3 amino acids: CASRKRANEQFF. In DNA form, the CDR3 reads TGTGCCAGCCGAAAACGAGCAAATGAGCAGTTCTTC.

This chain uses TRBV6-6 with TRBJ2-1; no definite D call. The CDR3 runs 14 residues. V lost 3 bases and J lost 4, with 10 bases in between. CDR1 and CDR2 (germline): MNHNY, SVGAGI (reference sequence). The CDR3 sequence: CASSYSRVYNEQFF. CDR3 nucleotides: TGTGCCAGCAGTTATTCTCGGGTTTACAATGAGCAGTTCTTC.

The sample holds a few counts of this clonotype. The V gene is TRBV20-1, the J gene TRBJ1-1; 7 positions match TRBD1. CDR1 is DFQATT and CDR2 is SNEGSKA in the germline V gene (reference sequence). The CDR3 has 12 amino acids. Trimming cost V 3 bases and J 8 bases; bases outside gene matches: 6. CDR3 sequence (DNA): TGCAGTGCTAGCCCACGGGACAGCGAAGCTTTCTTT. This translates into CSASPRDSEAFF.

This clonotype showed up just a few times. The chain links TRBV5-1 to TRBJ2-5, with D possibly matching TRBD1 (6 bases). V shed 0 bases and J shed 4 bases, with 10 bases lying between them. The CDR3 is 14 amino acids. The germline V gene has CDR1 SGHRS and CDR2 YFSETQ. This chain's CDR3 is CASSLATGSETQYF. DNA of the CDR3: TGCGCCAGCAGCTTGGCCACAGGGTCAGAGACCCAGTACTTC.

This clonotype has a count of ten or more. This sequence joins TRBV6-1 and TRBJ1-5; TRBD1 is a possible D gene (5 bases). The CDR3 runs 14 residues. V was cut by 10 bases and J by 0 bases, with 13 bases left in between. Germline V gene data show CDR1 as MNHNS and CDR2 as SASEGT. The CDR3 bases are TGTGCCACACAGGCAACATATAGCAATCAGCCCCAGCATTTT. Protein: CATQATYSNQPQHF.

This clonotype was seen a few times. The CDR3 sequence is CASSRGDSNQPQHF. The CDR3 DNA follows: TGTGCCAGCAGTCGCGGGGATAGCAATCAGCCCCAGCATTTT. The chain recombines TRBV27 with TRBJ1-5; no clear D gene. Trimming removed 5 bases at V and 0 bases at J, with 8 bases between. Germline V gene sequence: CDR1 MNHEY, CDR2 SMNVEV (reference sequence). There are 14 residues in the CDR3.

This rearrangement joins TRBV6-2 or TRBV6-3 to TRBJ1-1; D uncertain. The CDR3 is made up of 17 amino acids. Trimming pared 2 bases from V and 1 base from J, leaving 17 bases between. The germline V gene has CDR1 MNHEY and CDR2 SVGEGT. CDR3 protein: CASSYPPTVRPNTEAFF. CDR3 in DNA: TGTGCCAGCAGTTACCCCCCTACAGTGCGGCCGAACACTGAAGCTTTCTTT.

This clonotype turned up a few times. This sequence joins TRBV5-1 and TRBJ2-7; 13 bases are shared with TRBD2. Germline V lookup: CDR1 SGHRS, CDR2 YFSETQ. Trimming took 4 bases from V and 0 from J; bases not matched to a gene: 7. This CDR3 contains 17 residues. CDR3 coding DNA: TGCGCCAGCAGCACCGGGACTAGCGGGACTAGCTCCTACGAGCAGTACTTC. It yields the protein CASSTGTSGTSSYEQYF.

As to this clonotype: A single base separates this from a much larger clone, so it may be a read error. This chain connects TRBV12-3 or TRBV12-4 to TRBJ2-7; 11 nucleotides agree with TRBD2. Germline trimming cut 6 bases from V and 7 bases from J; bases unmatched to any gene: 5. The CDR3 consists of 13 residues. The CDR3 DNA reads as TGTGCCAGCAGCTTCCTAGCGGGGGGTGAGCAGTACTTC. Translated, it gives CASSFLAGGEQYF.

This clonotype was recorded at least ten times. The chain links TRBV21-1 to TRBJ2-1; the DNA was not compared with TRBD2, the D call given in the table. TRBV21-1 is reported as a pseudogene. The CDR3 is 20 residues long. The CDR3 DNA follows: TGTGCCAGCACCGCTAACGGACACCTTAAACGGAGGAGCTCCTACAATGAGCAGTTCTTC. This translates into CASTANGHLKRRSSYNEQFF.

This clonotype occurred many times. This chain connects TRBV29-1 to TRBJ2-4; TRBD2 might be the D (6 bases). The length of the CDR3 is 14 residues. From germline, CDR1 is SQVTM and CDR2 ANQGSEA. V gave up 4 bases and J gave up 7 bases, with 17 bases separating them. DNA of the CDR3: TGCAGCGTTGGGGGAGGAGGTCAGGGTAACATTCAGTACTTC. Encoded protein: CSVGGGGQGNIQYF. Full variable domain (missing parts from reference TRBV29-1 and TRBJ2-4): SAVISQKPSRDICQRGTSLTIQCQVDSQVTMMFWYRQQPGQSLTLIATANQGSEATYESGFVIDKFPISRPNLTFSTLTVSNMSPEDSSIYLCSVGGGGQGNIQYFGAGTRLSVL.

This clonotype was counted ten times or more. V is TRBV20-1 and J is TRBJ2-7; TRBD2 matches at 10 bases. The J segment lost 3 bases and the V segment lost 3 bases, leaving 8 bases of the junction unmatched. From germline, CDR1 is DFQATT and CDR2 SNEGSKA (reference sequence). The CDR3 is 15 amino acids. CDR3 in DNA: TGCAGTGCTAGTTCGGCTAGCGGGGGACACTACGAGCAGTACTTC. Amino acid sequence: CSASSASGGHYEQYF.

This clonotype was observed at least ten times. The J gene is TRBJ2-3, the V gene TRBV10-2; TRBD2 matches at 7 bases. V trimming: 7 bases; J trimming: 5 bases; junction bases outside the gene matches: 18. The CDR3 is made up of 17 amino acids. CDR1 and CDR2 (germline): WSHSY, SAAADI. CDR3 DNA sequence: TGCGCCAGCACTAACCCCCCCTCGACTAGCATACAAGATACGCAGTATTTT. This translates into CASTNPPSTSIQDTQYF.

The table lists this clonotype with many counts. The chain recombines TRBV18 with TRBJ2-7; 7 positions match TRBD1. The ends lost 3 bases at V and 0 bases at J; junction bases unmatched: 5. Germline CDR1 KGHSH, CDR2 LQKENI. The CDR3 extends over 15 amino acids. CDR3 sequence: CASSPNTGDSYEQYF. CDR3 bases: TGTGCCAGCTCACCGAACACAGGGGACTCCTACGAGCAGTACTTC.